The rows below give T cell receptor beta chains drawn from one sample of a study of radiotherapy plus CTLA-4 blockade in lung cancer. Profiling relied on immunoSEQ multiplex PCR, and the TCRdb table lists in-frame clones only, not all of them. Of around 78,000 clones listed, 60% to 85% are singletons. The input for sequencing was peripheral blood, taken from a patient treated with radiotherapy plus ipilimumab. The receptors derive from a human donor with non-small cell lung cancer who had a partial response to radiotherapy plus ipilimumab. Some clones in this sample may be carry-over from other donors' samples. Both conserved end residues are part of each CDR3. The D gene is left open where the match is weak. Size values are once, few and many counts, or a class for expanded clones, and some rows have none.

NA	TRBV7-9	NA	TRBJ2-1	CASSLELAAYNEQFF	TGTGCCAGCAGCTTAGAACTAGCCGCCTACAATGAGCAGTTCTTC
NA	TRBV7-2	once	TRBJ1-6	CASSFQRTVIYNSPLHF	TGTGCCAGCAGCTTCCAGAGGACAGTGATTTATAATTCACCCCTCCACTTT
NA	TRBV7-8	NA	TRBJ1-2	CASSPGGLGVSGYTF	TGTGCCAGCAGCCCCGGGGGGTTGGGAGTGAGTGGCTACACCTTC
TRBD2	TRBV4-3	NA	TRBJ2-5	CASSQFGGQETQYF	TGCGCCAGCAGCCAATTCGGGGGGCAAGAGACCCAGTACTTC
NA	TRBV6-1	NA	TRBJ2-3	CASSEAPGYTDTQYF	TGTGCCAGCAGTGAAGCGCCGGGATACACAGATACGCAGTATTTT
TRBD2	TRBV7-8	NA	TRBJ2-3	CASSLNPPGTGGDTQYF	TGTGCCAGCAGCTTAAACCCTCCCGGGACGGGGGGGGATACGCAGTATTTT
TRBD1	TRBV5-4	few	TRBJ1-4	CASSLGQGYEKLFF	TGTGCCAGCAGCTTAGGACAGGGGTATGAAAAACTGTTTTTT
TRBD2	TRBV10-3	NA	TRBJ2-3	CATRGLGGAKDTQYF	TGTGCCACCAGGGGCCTCGGGGGGGCGAAAGATACGCAGTATTTT
TRBD1	TRBV19	NA	TRBJ1-1	CASSTLSGQTEAFF	TGTGCCAGTAGTACCCTATCGGGACAGACTGAAGCTTTCTTT
NA	TRBV18	NA	TRBJ1-5	CASSSNSRNQPQHF	TGTGCCAGCTCATCAAACAGCCGCAATCAGCCCCAGCATTTT
TRBD1	TRBV6-5	NA	TRBJ2-2	CASSRTGHTGELFF	TGTGCCAGCAGTAGGACAGGACACACCGGGGAGCTGTTTTTT
NA	TRBV6-1	few	TRBJ1-5	CASRSEVVSPQHF	TGTGCCAGCAGAAGTGAGGTGGTCTCGCCCCAGCATTTT
NA	TRBV19	NA	TRBJ2-2	CASMARGTGELFF	TGTGCCAGTATGGCTAGAGGCACCGGGGAGCTGTTTTTT
NA	TRBV11-2	NA	TRBJ1-1	CASSSLRNTEAFF	TGTGCCAGCAGCTCCCTAAGAAACACTGAAGCTTTCTTT
NA	TRBV7-2	NA	TRBJ1-6	CASSLVPENSPLHF	TGTGCCAGCAGCTTAGTTCCAGAAAATTCACCCCTCCACTTT
TRBD1	TRBV7-2	NA	TRBJ2-1	CASSLGTAYNEQFF	TGTGCCAGCAGCCTCGGGACAGCCTACAATGAGCAGTTCTTC
NA	TRBV21-1	NA	TRBJ2-3	CASRGERELSRSTDTQYF	TGTGCCAGCCGAGGGGAGCGGGAGCTTTCCCGGAGCACAGATACGCAGTATTTT
TRBD2	TRBV4-2	once	TRBJ2-1	CASSQVGREGRDEQFF	TGTGCCAGCAGCCAAGTGGGTCGGGAGGGCCGGGATGAGCAGTTCTTC
TRBD2	TRBV5-1	NA	TRBJ2-5	CASSRGSGGNQETQYF	TGCGCCAGCAGCCGTGGTAGCGGGGGTAACCAAGAGACCCAGTACTTC
TRBD1	TRBV27	NA	TRBJ2-1	CASSKRTGRYNEQFF	TGTGCCAGCAGTAAACGGACAGGGAGGTACAATGAGCAGTTCTTC
TRBD2	TRBV30	NA	TRBJ2-7	CAWSSGRGSYEQYF	TGTGCCTGGAGTAGCGGGAGAGGTTCCTACGAGCAGTACTTC
NA	TRBV7-2	NA	TRBJ1-6	CASSLVGGVNSPLHF	TGTGCCAGCAGCCTCGTGGGGGGAGTTAATTCACCCCTCCACTTT
NA	TRBV6-1	NA	TRBJ1-6	CASRQGGSPLHF	TGTGCCAGCAGACAGGGCGGTTCACCCCTCCACTTT
TRBD2	TRBV30	NA	TRBJ2-3	CAWNTGGGPDTQYF	TGTGCCTGGAACACGGGCGGGGGGCCAGATACGCAGTATTTT
TRBD1	TRBV5-5	NA	TRBJ1-1	CASSSGDRGRTEAFF	TGTGCCAGCAGCTCGGGGGACAGGGGACGGACTGAAGCTTTCTTT
TRBD1	TRBV11-2	NA	TRBJ1-5	CASSFGTGALNQPQHF	TGTGCCAGCAGCTTTGGGACAGGGGCGCTAAATCAGCCCCAGCATTTT
TRBD1	TRBV5-4	NA	TRBJ1-1	CASSLGAGTGRTEAFF	TGTGCCAGCAGCTTGGGAGCCGGGACAGGGCGGACTGAAGCTTTCTTT
NA	TRBV2	NA	TRBJ1-5	CASRLRQVWDQPQHF	TGTGCCAGCAGGCTGAGACAGGTCTGGGATCAGCCCCAGCATTTT
TRBD2	TRBV19	NA	TRBJ2-3	CASSMNVAGVGHTDTQYF	TGTGCCAGTAGTATGAATGTAGCGGGAGTTGGGCACACAGATACGCAGTATTTT
TRBD2	TRBV5-5	few	TRBJ2-3	CASSPTAAWTSGGADTQYF	TGTGCCAGCAGCCCTACGGCCGCTTGGACTAGCGGGGGCGCAGATACGCAGTATTTT
NA	TRBV27	NA	TRBJ2-1	CASSLTQVTYNEQFF	TGTGCCAGCAGTTTAACACAGGTGACCTACAATGAGCAGTTCTTC
TRBD2	TRBV7-2	NA	TRBJ2-3	CASSSSGSTDTQYF	TGTGCCAGCAGCTCTAGCGGGAGCACAGATACGCAGTATTTT
TRBD1	TRBV6-1	NA	TRBJ2-5	CASSGGGTGGETQYF	TGTGCCAGCAGTGGGGGCGGGACAGGGGGAGAGACCCAGTACTTC
NA	TRBV7-2	NA	TRBJ2-1	CASSLEWGVGDEQFF	TGTGCCAGCAGCTTGGAGTGGGGGGTTGGTGATGAGCAGTTCTTC
NA	TRBV29-1	NA	TRBJ2-4	CSVEARGNIQYF	TGCAGCGTTGAGGCCAGGGGAAACATTCAGTACTTC
TRBD2	TRBV10-1	NA	TRBJ2-5	CASSEGRAAVETQYF	TGCGCCAGCAGTGAAGGGAGGGCCGCTGTAGAGACCCAGTACTTC
NA	TRBV5-1	NA	TRBJ2-2	CASSLGRQLANTGELFF	TGCGCCAGCAGCTTGGGGCGACAGCTAGCGAACACCGGGGAGCTGTTTTTT
NA	TRBV12-2	NA	TRBJ2-7	CASRKKAGGRSYEQYF	TGTGCAAGTCGCAAAAAGGCGGGGGGGCGGTCCTACGAGCAGTACTTC
TRBD1	TRBV28	NA	TRBJ2-7	CATLNTGGRQYF	TGTGCCACCCTTAATACAGGGGGCCGGCAGTACTTC
TRBD1	TRBV5-8	NA	TRBJ1-3	CASSLDLPGQVTGNTIYF	TGTGCCAGCAGCTTGGACCTTCCGGGACAGGTTACTGGAAACACCATATATTTT
NA	TRBV27	NA	TRBJ2-5	CASRPPWGGTSQETQYF	TGTGCCAGCAGACCGCCCTGGGGAGGGACAAGCCAAGAGACCCAGTACTTC
TRBD2	TRBV9	NA	TRBJ2-7	CASSAGLDYYEQYF	TGTGCCAGCAGCGCTGGACTAGATTACTACGAGCAGTACTTC